This T cell receptor (beta chain) appears in the sequencing data of a study of blood T cells in healthy people across ages (dated by TCRdb to about 2015). Study-wide context: In model experiments, roughly one uniquely barcoded TCR beta cDNA molecule per two T cells was captured by template switching. To track age-related changes in TCR beta repertoire diversity, the study relied on deep sequencing normalized with unique cDNA molecular identifiers. Donors were grouped into four age groups: young (average roughly 16 years), middle-aged (around 39), aged (around 56) and long-lived (over 80). Two additional independent replicas of 1 million unique cDNA reads from the same blood draw were analyzed for two donors (one aged 18 to 30 and one aged 80 or older). The paper's findings and limits, for the study overall: The long-lived group showed more naive CD4+ T cells, fewer expanded clones and increased TCR diversity than the aged group, suggesting age selection. Donor CMV infection status was unknown, potentially confounding age-related changes in expanded clonotypes. A strong correlation was found between observed TCR beta diversity and the percentage of naive T cells measured by flow cytometry. As age increased, observed TCR beta diversity per million T cells dropped in a roughly linear way, and a significant reduction was already evident by age roughly 40. Because profiling used bulk unsorted PBMCs, naive and antigen-experienced compartments could not be compared conclusively. Estimates of total diversity based on one million sequenced T cells were considered lower bounds and underestimates.

Comments on this clonotype: Its antigen is currently not known. Base qualities are not recorded, but no much larger clone differs from it by a single base.

Donors were around 37 systemically healthy Caucasian individuals from Russia aged roughly 6 to 100 years. Approximately 9.3 milliliters of peripheral blood were collected from each donor into EDTA-treated Vacutainer tubes. Ficoll-Paque density-gradient centrifugation was used to isolate PBMCs, with at least 6.5 million per sample. Trizol reagent was used to extract total RNA from the PBMCs, yielding at least 5 micrograms per sample. For every donor, an aliquot of PBMCs went through flow cytometry to measure the percentages of naive CD45RAhigh/CD27high T cells. Receptors were amplified or captured by 5' RACE. The run used an Illumina HiSeq 2500. A second roughly 6 to 11 cycle PCR used a sample-barcoded 5' primer and a J-beta primer mix. Each TCR beta cDNA molecule received a unique molecular identifier from a template-switch 5' adaptor carrying 12 random nucleotides. At least 2.5 million CDR3-containing paired-end reads were obtained from each sample. The Mint cDNA synthesis kit, primed by a TRBC-specific oligonucleotide, was used to synthesize first-strand cDNA from all RNA. Following uracil-DNA glycosylase treatment, all cDNA underwent a first 18-cycle PCR with the universal primers M1SS and BC2_uni_R. Concerning the study's data processing: For normalization, 1 million high-quality reads, each with a distinct molecular identifier, were randomly selected from each sample. Instead of being binned into consensus sequences, reads that shared molecular identifiers were thrown out. MiTCR, set to a Q25 quality threshold and the strictest error-elimination algorithm, was used for CDR3 identification, clonotype clustering and error correction. A nonparametric unseen species model using Euler transformation provided a lower-bound estimate of total TCR beta diversity. Starting from the raw public reads, TCRdb applied fastp trimming at Q25, assembled clones with MiXCR and retained in-frame beta chains. For every CDR3 protein sequence, its rows merge into one entry that carries the most common genes and DNA. Here the V and J calls rest on TCRdb's processing, not on the authors' analysis. For this sample there are approximately 900,000 distinct CDR3 sequences; just under 30% appear just once. Roughly 10% of the sample goes to the ten largest clones.

A further study also used this sample, focusing on T cells of mothers and their children. The second study's authors report: Donors were nine systemically healthy Caucasian individuals: three mothers and their six children. cDNA synthesis used all of the extracted RNA, with roughly 1.6 ug of RNA in each 15 ul reaction. In the second PCR, sample barcodes and 2-4 random nucleotides were introduced via the M1S primer. Each mother yielded over 9 million TCR beta CDR3 reads and each child 2.5 million to 3 million reads. In both related and unrelated pairs, thymic selection shapes the output of TCR recombination in a similar way, with inherited differences having only a minor effect. Related mother-child pairs always showed normalized repertoire overlap that was slightly higher than in unrelated mother-child pairs, though the difference was never significant. No persistent microchimeric T cell clones were detected, at a sensitivity of about 100 clones per million clonotypes. To look for features that set related mother-child pairs apart from unrelated individuals, the researchers ran deep NGS to compare the TCR beta repertoires of mothers and children. Mothers averaged around 40 +/- 4 years of age and children averaged 11 +/- 4 years. After adapter ligation was performed with NEBNext reagents, the libraries were sequenced on an Illumina HiSeq 2000 with 100+100 nt paired-end reads. Mother and child libraries were prepared a month apart and sequenced in separate runs to prevent cross-contamination. Between 500,000 and 2,000,000 distinct TCR beta clonotypes were identified per donor. Naive TCR beta clonotypes were estimated from low-frequency clonotypes matched to each donor's FACS-determined naive share, without sorting.

The receptor was isolated from a woman between 40 and 50 years old in good health. Specimen: blood.

For the CDR3, the sequence is CASSQGGGTGADYGYTF. The nucleotide sequence is given as TGCGCCAGCAGCCAAGGGGGGGGGACAGGGGCTGATTATGGCTACACCTTC. The sequence links TRBV4-1 to TRBJ1-2, with 10 junctional bases fitting TRBD1. Including cysteine and phenylalanine, the CDR3 has 17 amino acids. The only DNA kept is the CDR3, 51 bases in frame from the first base. Clipping removes 1 base from V and 5 bases from J, with 10 as the unmatched junction base count. According to the germline V gene, CDR1 reads MGHRA and CDR2 reads YSYEKL.